The 29 T cell receptor beta chains presented below share a single source sample, sequenced in a study of Graves' ophthalmopathy and Graves' hyperthyroidism. For repertoire sequencing, the TCR beta CDR3 regions were amplified from RNA transcripts. First-round RT-PCR with HTBI primers preceded a second-round multiplex PCR. TCRdb fed the multiplex PCR reads into MiXCR, producing one record per CDR3 protein. The sample includes 500,000 to 600,000 distinct CDR3 sequences, about two fifths seen only once; the top ten take 3.5% to 5%. The sample taken for sequencing was peripheral blood or thyroid tissue (not recorded which). The receptors come from an adult man with Graves' hyperthyroidism.

V is TRBV7-9 and J is TRBJ1-3; no firm D call. The CDR3 sequence is 15 residues long. Germline CDR1 SEHNR, CDR2 FQNEAQ (reference sequence). The V end lost 6 bases, the J end lost 0 bases, and 12 bases lay between the germline ends. The CDR3 DNA follows: TGTGCCAGCAGAATAGACGGCAGCTCTGGAAACACCATATATTTT. Translating it yields CASRIDGSSGNTIYF.

This clonotype has a count of ten or more. This sequence joins TRBV5-6 and TRBJ2-2, with 9 bases aligning to TRBD1. Germline V lookup: CDR1 SGHDT, CDR2 YYEEEE. There are 14 residues in the CDR3. J lost 6 bases, V lost 4 bases, and 4 bases had no gene match. The CDR3: CASSLTGGSGELFF. The DNA for the CDR3 is TGTGCCAGCAGCCTGACAGGGGGGTCCGGGGAGCTGTTTTTT.

The gene calls are TRBV9 and TRBJ1-4; D ambiguous. The CDR3 loop spans 10 amino acids. Germline V gene data show CDR1 as SGDLS and CDR2 as YYNGEE. V shed 5 bases and J shed 8 bases, with 4 bases lying between them. The CDR3 DNA is TGTGCCAGCAGAGAGGAAAAACTGTTTTTT. This sequence encodes CASREEKLFF.

The rearrangement links TRBV24-1 to TRBJ2-7, with 8 bases that match TRBD1. Germline assignment: CDR1 KGHDR and CDR2 SFDVKD. The CDR3 covers 15 residues. The V gene end was trimmed by 11 bases and the J gene end by 2 bases; junction bases not matched to a gene: 13. CDR3 sequence: CASSQRDRPPYEQYF. The CDR3 DNA follows: TGTGCCAGCAGCCAGAGGGACAGGCCGCCCTACGAGCAGTACTTC.

This clonotype has ten or more counts. V usage is TRBV2 and J usage is TRBJ1-4, with TRBD1 matching over 8 bases. Looked up from germline, CDR1 is SNHLY and CDR2 is FYNNEI. V shed 2 bases, J shed 3 bases, and the junction held 2 bases outside the gene matches. The CDR3 runs 15 residues. The DNA for the CDR3 is TGTGCCAGCAGTGAATGGGGACAGGCTAATGAAAAACTGTTTTTT. Translation gives CASSEWGQANEKLFF.

Of note for this clonotype: A much larger clone is a single base away; this may be a read error. The chain couples TRBV7-8 to TRBJ1-6, with a tentative D call TRBD1 (5 bases). V lost 11 bases, J lost 7 bases, and 21 bases lay in between. The CDR3 sequence is 15 residues long. The germline gives CDR1 SGHVS, CDR2 FQNEAQ. The CDR3 nucleotides are TGTGCCGGCACTTACCGGACAAAGGGGAATTCACCCCTCCACTTT. It encodes CAGTYRTKGNSPLHF.

Many counts were recorded for this clonotype. J is TRBJ1-2 and V is TRBV5-1; a possible D gene is TRBD1 (6 bases). Germline CDR1 and CDR2: SGHRS and YFSETQ. The CDR3 length is 14 residues. V lost 5 bases to trimming and J lost 2 bases, with 13 bases between them. The CDR3 DNA follows: TGCGCCAGCAGACCTCGGACAGAAAACTATGGCTACACCTTC. The encoded protein is CASRPRTENYGYTF. Combining the CDR3 with reference TRBV5-1 and TRBJ1-2 gives the whole variable domain KAGVTQTPRYLIKTRGQQVTLSCSPISGHRSVSWYQQTPGQGLQFLFEYFSETQRNKGNFPGRFSGRQFSNSRSEMNVSTLELGDSALYLCASRPRTENYGYTFGSGTRLTVV.

In this sample, this clonotype turned up once. This clone may be a read error of a much larger clone one base away. The chain has TRBV25-1 and TRBJ1-1, with D tentatively TRBD1 (5 bases). V lost 6 bases, J lost 4 bases, and 18 bases lay in between. In germline, CDR1 is MGHDK, CDR2 SYGVNS. The CDR3 runs 15 residues. CDR3 sequence reads: CASSPALGGGTEAFF. CDR3 bases: TGTGCCAGCAGCCCCGCCTTGGGGGGGGGCACTGAAGCTTTCTTT.

This clonotype was detected ten times or more. The chain employs TRBV10-1 and TRBJ1-5; D remains ambiguous. CDR3 length: 14 residues. Trimming took off 3 bases at V and 0 bases at J, with 6 bases between the two ends. In germline, CDR1 is WNHNN, CDR2 SYGVQD (reference sequence). In nucleotides, the CDR3 is TGCGCCAGCAGTGAAGGAAATAGCAATCAGCCCCAGCATTTT. Its translation is CASSEGNSNQPQHF.

This chain's CDR3 is CASSEAYTAGNEQFF. CDR3 nucleotides: TGTGCCAGCAGTGAAGCGTATACAGCGGGGAATGAGCAGTTCTTC. The V and J genes are TRBV2 and TRBJ2-1, with 7 bases that match TRBD2. The germline V gene encodes CDR1 SNHLY and CDR2 FYNNEI. The CDR3 is made up of 15 amino acids. V was clipped by 0 bases and J by 7 bases; unmatched bases: 6.

This clonotype has just a few counts. The chain combines TRBV10-3 with TRBJ1-5; D is unclear. Between the trimmed V and J ends, which lost 6 bases and 11 bases, there was a span of 14 bases. CDR1 and CDR2 (germline): ENHRY, SYGVKD. There are 12 residues in the CDR3. DNA of the CDR3: TGTGCCATCAGCGCTCAATGGGAGACCCAGCATTTT. Amino acids: CAISAQWETQHF.

Ten or more counts support this clonotype. This rearrangement joins TRBV19 to TRBJ1-1; 9 positions agree with TRBD1. The CDR3 has 14 residues. The J segment lost 3 bases and the V segment lost 4 bases, leaving 3 bases of the junction unmatched. Per the germline V gene, CDR1 is LNHDA and CDR2 is SQIVND (reference sequence). CDR3: CASSRQGEHTEAFF. CDR3 in DNA: TGTGCCAGTAGTAGACAGGGGGAGCACACTGAAGCTTTCTTT.

This clonotype occurred a few times. The chain carries TRBV25-1 and TRBJ1-4; D is ambiguous. This CDR3 is 15 amino acids long. Looked up from germline, CDR1 is MGHDK and CDR2 is SYGVNS. Trimming took 5 bases from V and 4 from J, leaving 14 bases between them. DNA for the CDR3: TGTGCCAGCAGTTTAACGGGAATCCTTAATGAAAAACTGTTTTTT. The encoded protein is CASSLTGILNEKLFF.

Many counts were recorded for this clonotype. The CDR3 DNA follows: TGTGCCAGCAGTCCCAGACGGCTTACCGGGGAGCTGTTTTTT. Protein: CASSPRRLTGELFF. The V call is TRBV12-3 or TRBV12-4, the J call TRBJ2-2; D unclear. With 5 bases removed from V and 5 bases from J, the gap between germline ends came to 12 bases. The CDR3 is 14 amino acids.

V and J are TRBV7-2 and TRBJ2-5; 15 positions match TRBD2. The CDR3 spans 17 residues. Per germline, CDR1 SGHTA and CDR2 FQGNSA. V was pared by 5 bases and J by 11 bases, with 15 bases of the junction left unmatched. The CDR3 coding sequence is TGTGCCAGCAGCGACTGGACTAGCGGGAGGGGTTACAATGAGCAGTACTTC. Translation gives CASSDWTSGRGYNEQYF.

The chain uses TRBV7-6 and TRBJ2-2; TRBD2 might be the D (7 bases). The CDR3 has 16 amino acids. V was shortened by 3 bases and J by 4 bases, with 15 bases between the two germline ends. CDR1 is SGHVS, CDR2 FNYEAQ, per germline. The CDR3 DNA reads TGTGCCAGCAGCTTGGGGGGGGGGGCCTTCACCGGGGAGCTGTTTTTT. This gives the protein CASSLGGGAFTGELFF.

The chain combines TRBV19 with TRBJ1-1; TRBD1 aligns across 9 bases. Germline values: CDR1 LNHDA, CDR2 SQIVND (reference sequence). Trimming removed 6 bases from V and 1 base from J; junction bases left unmatched: 6. The CDR3 totals 15 residues. CDR3 sequence reads: CASRPGQGSNTEAFF. For the CDR3, the DNA is TGTGCCAGTAGACCCGGACAGGGGTCGAACACTGAAGCTTTCTTT.

This clonotype showed up many times. V and J are TRBV20-1 and TRBJ1-2; maybe TRBD1 (5 bases). Trimming took 6 bases from V and 2 from J, leaving 10 bases between them. In germline, CDR1 is DFQATT, CDR2 SNEGSKA (reference sequence). This CDR3 is built from 12 residues. The CDR3 loop is CSAGGTNYGYTF. Here the CDR3 DNA reads TGCAGTGCCGGTGGGACGAACTATGGCTACACCTTC.

Only a few counts were recorded for this clonotype. This chain connects TRBV20-1 to TRBJ1-1; D is uncertain. The CDR3 sequence is 14 residues long. Germline V gives CDR1 DFQATT, CDR2 SNEGSKA (reference sequence). The V end was cut by 3 bases, the J end by 1 base, with 12 bases between. CDR3 protein: CSARGSEGNTEAFF. The CDR3 DNA sequence: TGCAGTGCTAGGGGGTCGGAGGGGAACACTGAAGCTTTCTTT.

This clonotype was observed many times. The rearrangement joins TRBV25-1 to TRBJ2-2; D is perhaps TRBD1 or TRBD2 (5 bases each). V was shortened by 6 bases and J by 2 bases, with 16 bases between the two germline ends. Looked up from germline, CDR1 is MGHDK and CDR2 is SYGVNS. This CDR3 contains 16 residues. The chain's CDR3 is CASRPSGTVNTGELFF. For the CDR3, the DNA is TGTGCCAGCAGGCCATCGGGGACGGTCAACACCGGGGAGCTGTTTTTT.

The chain joins TRBV19 to TRBJ1-5, with 7 bases matching TRBD1. The DNA matches TRBJ2-3 better at its end, which makes the J call doubtful. Germline V gene data show CDR1 as LNHDA and CDR2 as SQIVND (reference sequence). The CDR3 runs to 14 residues. The CDR3 DNA reads TGTGCCAGTAGTATGCCCGGGACAGCCGATACGCAGTATTTT. Its protein product is CASSMPGTADTQYF.

The rearrangement joins TRBV7-9 to TRBJ2-3, with unresolved D. CDR3 length: 13 residues. Trimming took off 7 bases at V and 5 bases at J, with 13 bases between the two ends. Looked up from germline, CDR1 is SEHNR and CDR2 is FQNEAQ (reference sequence). The CDR3 spells CASIDTMGDTQYF. The CDR3 bases are TGTGCCAGCATCGATACGATGGGAGATACGCAGTATTTT.

This sequence joins TRBV7-2 and TRBJ2-2; 7 nucleotides line up with TRBD2. Germline trimming cut 3 bases from V and 11 bases from J; bases unmatched to any gene: 3. The CDR3 has 12 residues. Germline CDR1 and CDR2: SGHTA and FQGNSA. The CDR3 loop reads CASSFGGRELFF. CDR3 DNA: TGTGCCAGCAGCTTCGGCGGGAGAGAGCTGTTTTTT.

In its sample, this clonotype was seen many times. One end of the junction fails to match germline, which may point to a read error. The CDR3 is CASSLAEADTQYF. DNA for the CDR3: TGTGCTAGCAGCTTAGCCGAGGCAGATACGCAGTATTTT. The chain joins TRBV7-9 to TRBJ2-3; D gene unclear. The CDR3 extends over 13 amino acids. Germline loops: CDR1 SEHNR, CDR2 FQNEAQ (reference sequence).

This clonotype showed up just a few times. Since a much larger clone is just one base distant, this may be a read error. The chain couples TRBV7-9 to TRBJ1-1, with D uncertain. The CDR3 is 13 residues long. CDR1 is SEHNR, CDR2 FQNEAQ, per germline (reference sequence). V lost 2 bases to trimming and J lost 1 base, with 5 bases between them. CDR3 DNA: TGTGCCAGCAGCTTAAACGCGAACACTGAAGCTTTCTTT. Its protein is CASSLNANTEAFF.

At least ten counts were recorded for this clonotype. V is TRBV10-3 and J is TRBJ2-6; D may be TRBD1 (5 bases). Germline V gene sequence: CDR1 ENHRY, CDR2 SYGVKD. Between the trimmed V and J ends, which lost 3 bases and 1 base, there was a span of 7 bases. CDR3 length: 15 amino acids. The CDR3 spells CAISDRVSGANVLTF. The CDR3 bases are TGTGCCATCAGTGACAGGGTGTCTGGGGCCAACGTCCTGACTTTC.

CDR3 nucleotides: TGTGCCAGCAGCGTAGAGGCTAGCGGGAGTACAGATACGCAGTATTTT. As protein: CASSVEASGSTDTQYF. The V gene is TRBV9, the J gene TRBJ2-3; 10 bases fit TRBD2. The CDR3 runs 16 residues. The germline gives CDR1 SGDLS, CDR2 YYNGEE. V was pared by 0 bases and J by 3 bases, with 4 bases of the junction left unmatched.

The V gene is TRBV12-3 or TRBV12-4, the J gene TRBJ1-5, with D uncertain. The CDR3 is 12 residues long. Trimming stripped 3 bases from V and 7 bases from J, with 7 bases between. CDR3 residues: CASSFGRQPQHF. DNA of the CDR3: TGTGCCAGCAGTTTCGGGCGACAGCCCCAGCATTTT.

The chain recombines TRBV5-6 with TRBJ1-1, with 8 bases that match TRBD1. The germline gives CDR1 SGHDT, CDR2 YYEEEE. V gave up 5 bases and J gave up 2 bases; unmatched junction bases: 8. CDR3 size: 15 residues. The CDR3 bases are TGTGCCAGCAGTTTGAGGACAGGGTTTAACACTGAAGCTTTCTTT. Translation gives CASSLRTGFNTEAFF. The variable domain in full, completed from reference TRBV5-6 and TRBJ1-1, reads DAGVTQSPTHLIKTRGQQVTLRCSPKSGHDTVSWYQQALGQGPQFIFQYYEEEERQRGNFPDRFSGHQFPNYSSELNVNALLLGDSALYLCASSLRTGFNTEAFFGQGTRLTVV.